This TCR beta chain stems from a study of blood T cell repertoires in COVID-19. The method was immunoSEQ multiplex PCR; TCRdb's version includes in-frame clones alone and lacks a portion of them. The sample carries under 200,000 clones, around 80% recorded once. The ends were cut back, 2 bases at V and 6 bases at J, with 10 bases in the middle. The germline gives CDR1 ENHRY, CDR2 SYGVKD. The CDR3 contains 13 residues. Material for sequencing was peripheral blood. This chain links TRBV10-3 with TRBJ1-2; a weak D match, TRBD1 (6 bases). The sequence came from a man aged 65-85 years with active or convalescent COVID-19. This CDR3 reads CAISEGEGDGYTF. The CDR3 region has the DNA TGTGCCATCAGTGAGGGAGAGGGGGATGGCTACACCTTC.